The clone carrying this TCR beta chain was found many times. Germline V CDR1 and CDR2: SGHNT, YENEEA. V was pared by 7 bases and J by 0 bases, with 19 bases between. The CDR3 has 17 amino acids. These data are taken from a study of T cells in Graves' hyperthyroidism and ophthalmopathy. TCR beta CDR3 region amplification was performed from RNA transcripts. First-round RT-PCR with HTBI primers amplified the TCR CDR3 region. TCRdb recomputed calls from the multiplex PCR reads with MiXCR, one row per CDR3 protein. Altogether under 350,000 distinct CDR3 sequences are present, approximately 15% being singletons, with the ten largest covering less than 8%.

The material sequenced was blood. This clonotype was sampled from a woman aged 40 to 50 with Graves' hyperthyroidism. V and J are TRBV11-3 and TRBJ2-4, with D possibly matching TRBD2 (6 bases). CDR3 amino acids: CASNLFGTLIAKNIQYF. The DNA of the CDR3 is TGTGCCAGCAACCTTTTCGGGACTCTCATAGCCAAAAACATTCAGTACTTC.